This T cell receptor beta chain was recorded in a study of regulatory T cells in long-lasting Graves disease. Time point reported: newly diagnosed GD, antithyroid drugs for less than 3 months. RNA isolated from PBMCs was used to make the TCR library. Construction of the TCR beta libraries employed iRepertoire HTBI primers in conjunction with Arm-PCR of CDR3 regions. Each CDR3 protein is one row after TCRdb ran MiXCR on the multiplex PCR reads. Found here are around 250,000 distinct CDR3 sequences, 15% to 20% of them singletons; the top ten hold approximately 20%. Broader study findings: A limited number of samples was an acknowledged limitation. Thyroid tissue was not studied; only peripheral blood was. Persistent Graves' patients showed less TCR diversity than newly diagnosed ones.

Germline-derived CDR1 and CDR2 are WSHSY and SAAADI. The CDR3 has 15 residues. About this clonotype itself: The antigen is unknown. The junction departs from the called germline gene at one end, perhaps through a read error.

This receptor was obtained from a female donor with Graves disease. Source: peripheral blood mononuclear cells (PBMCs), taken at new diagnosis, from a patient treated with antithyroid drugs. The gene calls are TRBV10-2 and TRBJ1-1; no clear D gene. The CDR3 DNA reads TGCGCCAGCAGTGAGAGCTTACTCATGAACACTGAAGCTTCCTTT. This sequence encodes CASSESLLMNTEASF.